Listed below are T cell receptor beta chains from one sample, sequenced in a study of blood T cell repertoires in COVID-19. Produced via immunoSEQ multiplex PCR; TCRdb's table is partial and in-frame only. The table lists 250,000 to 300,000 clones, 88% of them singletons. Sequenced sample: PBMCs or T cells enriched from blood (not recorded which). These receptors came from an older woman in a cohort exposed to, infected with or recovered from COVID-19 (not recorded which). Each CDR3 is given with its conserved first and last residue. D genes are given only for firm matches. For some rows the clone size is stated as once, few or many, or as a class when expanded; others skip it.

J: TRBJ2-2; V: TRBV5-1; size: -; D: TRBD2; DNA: TGCGCCAGCAGCTTGATAGCGGGAGAGAGCACCGGGGAGCTGTTTTTT; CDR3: CASSLIAGESTGELFF
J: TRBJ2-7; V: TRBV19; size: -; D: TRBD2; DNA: TGTGCCAGTAGTGTAGGGACTAGCGGCTACGAGCAGTACTTC; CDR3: CASSVGTSGYEQYF
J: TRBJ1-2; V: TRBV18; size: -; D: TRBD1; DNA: TGTGCCAGCTCTCAGGGGGGATCCTATGGCTACACCTTC; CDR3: CASSQGGSYGYTF
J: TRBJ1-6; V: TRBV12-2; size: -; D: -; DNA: TGTGCAAGTCGCTTAGTTTATTCGGGACAGGGAGATTCACCCCTCCACTTT; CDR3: CASRLVYSGQGDSPLHF
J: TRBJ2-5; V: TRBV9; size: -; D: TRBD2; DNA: TGTGCCAGCAGCGTCCGGGAGGGCCTTCAAGAGACCCAGTACTTC; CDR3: CASSVREGLQETQYF
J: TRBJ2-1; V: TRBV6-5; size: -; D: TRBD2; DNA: TGTGCCAGCAGTTACTCCAGCGGGAGAAATAACAATGAGCAGTTCTTC; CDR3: CASSYSSGRNNNEQFF
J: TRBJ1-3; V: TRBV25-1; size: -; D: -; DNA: TGTGCCAGCAGTGACGGCGGGTCACGGGCTGGAAACACCATATATTTT; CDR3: CASSDGGSRAGNTIYF
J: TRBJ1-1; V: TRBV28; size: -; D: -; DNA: TGTGCCAGCAGTCCTAGTCCGAACACTGAAGCTTTCTTT; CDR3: CASSPSPNTEAFF
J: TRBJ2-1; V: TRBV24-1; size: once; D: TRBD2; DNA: TGTGCCACCAGTGATTCAATACCGGGACTAGCGGGAGGTAAGCAGTTCTTC; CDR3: CATSDSIPGLAGGKQFF
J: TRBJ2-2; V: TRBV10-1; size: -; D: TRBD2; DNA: TGCGCCAGCAGTGTGGCGGGAGGGCCGGGGACCGGGGAGCTGTTTTTT; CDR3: CASSVAGGPGTGELFF
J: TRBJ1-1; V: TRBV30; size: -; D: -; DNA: TGTGCCTGGGGCTTGGGGGGGATTGGCGGTGCTGAAGCTTTCTTT; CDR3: CAWGLGGIGGAEAFF
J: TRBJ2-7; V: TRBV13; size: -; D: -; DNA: TGTGCCAGCAGCTTATCGCGGGGAGGCGGTTACGAGCAGTACTTC; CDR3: CASSLSRGGGYEQYF
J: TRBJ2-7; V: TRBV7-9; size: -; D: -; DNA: TGTGCCAGCAGCTTATCCCGGACGGGGACCTACGAGCAGTACTTC; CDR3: CASSLSRTGTYEQYF
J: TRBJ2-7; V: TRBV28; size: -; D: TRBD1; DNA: TGTGCCAGCAGTTTATTAGTCGGGACAGGGGCCCCGGTCGAGCAGTACTTC; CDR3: CASSLLVGTGAPVEQYF
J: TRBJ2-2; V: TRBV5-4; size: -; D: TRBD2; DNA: TGTGCCAGCAGCTTGGACCTGGTCGAGCGGGAAAACGCCGGGGAGCTGTTTTTT; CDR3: CASSLDLVERENAGELFF
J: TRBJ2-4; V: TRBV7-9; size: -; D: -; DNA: TGTGCCAGCAGCTTAGGAGGACAGAAAAACATTCAGTACTTC; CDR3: CASSLGGQKNIQYF
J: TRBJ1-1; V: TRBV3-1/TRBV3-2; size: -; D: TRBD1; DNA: TGTGCCAGCAGCCAAGATTGGGGACAGGTGAACACTGAAGCTTTCTTT; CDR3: CASSQDWGQVNTEAFF
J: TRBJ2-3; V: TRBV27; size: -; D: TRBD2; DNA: TGTGCCAGCAGAGACGGTAGCGGGTCTAGCACAGATACGCAGTATTTT; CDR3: CASRDGSGSSTDTQYF
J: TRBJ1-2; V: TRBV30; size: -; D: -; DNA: TGTGCCTGGAGTGTAACCCCCGACGGGTTCTATGGCTACACCTTC; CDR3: CAWSVTPDGFYGYTF
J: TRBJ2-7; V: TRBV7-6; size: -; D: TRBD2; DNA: TGTGCCAGCAGCCACATCCGCCAGCGGGAGACCAGAGAGCAGTACTTC; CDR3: CASSHIRQRETREQYF
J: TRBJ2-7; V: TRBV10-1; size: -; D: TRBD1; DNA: TGCGCCAGCAGTGACCCCCGGGACAGGGGAACCTACGAGCAGTACTTC; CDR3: CASSDPRDRGTYEQYF
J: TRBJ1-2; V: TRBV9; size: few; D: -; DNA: TGTGCCAGCAGCGTAGCGCCGAGTCAAACTAACTATGGCTACACCTTC; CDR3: CASSVAPSQTNYGYTF
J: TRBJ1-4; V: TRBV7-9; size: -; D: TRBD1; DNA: TGTGCCAGCAGCTTAGCTGCAGGGGGCTCGGAAAAACTGTTTTTT; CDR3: CASSLAAGGSEKLFF
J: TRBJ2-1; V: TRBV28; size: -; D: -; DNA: TGTGCCAGCACGGTGTACAATGAGCAGTTCTTC; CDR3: CASTVYNEQFF
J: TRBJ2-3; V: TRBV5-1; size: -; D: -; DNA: TGCGCCAGCAGCTTGGGGACAGCCACAGATACGCAGTATTTT; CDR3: CASSLGTATDTQYF
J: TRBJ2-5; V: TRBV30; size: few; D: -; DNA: TGTGCCTGGGGAGGGGCAGGAGGGAAAGAGACCCAGTACTTC; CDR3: CAWGGAGGKETQYF
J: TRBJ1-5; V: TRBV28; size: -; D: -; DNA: TGTGCCAGCAGTTTAGGTGGCAAGGCGGGACGCGATCCCCAGCATTTT; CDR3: CASSLGGKAGRDPQHF
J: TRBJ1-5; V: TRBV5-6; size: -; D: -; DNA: TGTGCCAGCAGCTTGTGGGGGGGCAATCAGCCCCAGCATTTT; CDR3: CASSLWGGNQPQHF
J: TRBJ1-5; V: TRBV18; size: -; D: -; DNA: TGTGCCAGCTCACCACAGAAGGGAGCGAATCAGCCCCAGCATTTT; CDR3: CASSPQKGANQPQHF
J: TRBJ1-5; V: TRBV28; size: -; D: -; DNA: TGTGCCAGCAGTTTACTTGACAGGATCGATAGCAATCAGCCCCAGCATTTT; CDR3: CASSLLDRIDSNQPQHF
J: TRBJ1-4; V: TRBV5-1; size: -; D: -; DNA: TGCGCCAGCAGCTCCGACAGTTATAATGAAAAACTGTTTTTT; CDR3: CASSSDSYNEKLFF
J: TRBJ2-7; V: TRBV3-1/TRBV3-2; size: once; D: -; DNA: TGTGCCAGCAGCCAAGAGGGTCAGGGGAATCGCGAGCAGTACTTC; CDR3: CASSQEGQGNREQYF
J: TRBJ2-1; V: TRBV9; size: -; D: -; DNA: TGTGCCAGCAGCGTAGATAAAGCGGTATACAATGAGCAGTTCTTC; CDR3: CASSVDKAVYNEQFF
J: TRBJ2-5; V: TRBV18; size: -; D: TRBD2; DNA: TGTGCCAGCTCACCACTTGGGACTAGCGGGAGGCAAGAGACCCAGTACTTC; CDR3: CASSPLGTSGRQETQYF
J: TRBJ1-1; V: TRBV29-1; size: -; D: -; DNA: TGCAGCGTTGGGTGGGCCACTGAAGCTTTCTTT; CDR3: CSVGWATEAFF
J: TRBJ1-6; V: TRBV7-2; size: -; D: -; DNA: TGTGCCAGCAGCCCAAGGGGGGGTTATAATTCACCCCTCCACTTT; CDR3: CASSPRGGYNSPLHF
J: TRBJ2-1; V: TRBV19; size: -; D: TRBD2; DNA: TGTGCCAGTAGTACGAGGACTAGTCTTGGGGGGGAGCAGTTCTTC; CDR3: CASSTRTSLGGEQFF
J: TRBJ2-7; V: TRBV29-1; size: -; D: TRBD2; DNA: TGCAGCGTTGTGGCTAGCGGGAGTTACGAGCAGTACTTC; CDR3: CSVVASGSYEQYF
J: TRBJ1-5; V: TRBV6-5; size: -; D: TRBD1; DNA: TGTGCCAGCAGTTACGACAGGGGGGACAATCAGCCCCAGCATTTT; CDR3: CASSYDRGDNQPQHF
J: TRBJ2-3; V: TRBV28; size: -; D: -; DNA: TGTGCCAGCAGTTTCCTCGGGAGCGGCACAGATACGCAGTATTTT; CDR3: CASSFLGSGTDTQYF
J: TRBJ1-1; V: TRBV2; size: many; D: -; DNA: TGTGCCAGCAATTATAGGAACACTGAAGCTTTCTTT; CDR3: CASNYRNTEAFF
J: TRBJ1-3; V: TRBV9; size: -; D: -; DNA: TGTGCCTCCGGGGGGGGAAGGCCTGGAAACACCATATATTTT; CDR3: CASGGGRPGNTIYF
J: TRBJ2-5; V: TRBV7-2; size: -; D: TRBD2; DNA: TGTGCCAGCAGCTTTAGCGGGGTTAAAGAGACCCAGTACTTC; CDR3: CASSFSGVKETQYF
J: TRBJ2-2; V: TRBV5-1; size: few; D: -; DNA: TGCGCCAGCAGCTTGGGACAAGTAGATACCGGGGAGCTGTTTTTT; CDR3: CASSLGQVDTGELFF
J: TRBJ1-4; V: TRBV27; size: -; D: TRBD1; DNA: TGTGCCAGCAGCCATCGGGACAGGGGTGAAAAACTGTTTTTT; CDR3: CASSHRDRGEKLFF
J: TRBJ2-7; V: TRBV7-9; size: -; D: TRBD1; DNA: TGTGCCAGCAGCTTAGGACGGACAGGGGTCTACGAGCAGTACTTC; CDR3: CASSLGRTGVYEQYF
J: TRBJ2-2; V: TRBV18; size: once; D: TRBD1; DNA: TGTGCCAGCTCACTCTCGCAGGGGGCGGTCACCGGGGAGCTGTTTTTT; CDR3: CASSLSQGAVTGELFF
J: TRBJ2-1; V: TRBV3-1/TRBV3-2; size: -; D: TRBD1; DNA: TGTGCCAGCAGCCCCCGGGACAGGGGACACAATGAGCAGTTCTTC; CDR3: CASSPRDRGHNEQFF
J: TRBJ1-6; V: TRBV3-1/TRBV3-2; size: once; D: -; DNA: TGTGCCAGCAGCCAATACCTCGTGCGGGCTTCACCCCTCCACTTT; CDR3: CASSQYLVRASPLHF
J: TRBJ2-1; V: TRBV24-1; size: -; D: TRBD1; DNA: TGTGCCACCAGTGCCGTCCGGGACAGTTACAATGAGCAGTTCTTC; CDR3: CATSAVRDSYNEQFF
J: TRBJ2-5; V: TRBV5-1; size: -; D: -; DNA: TGCGCCAGCAGCTGGACAAGTGAGACCCAGTACTTC; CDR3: CASSWTSETQYF